Included here is one T cell receptor beta chain sequence, with context. The antigen remains unidentified. This entry belongs to a study of OX40 agonist ivuxolimab in advanced cancers. Study outcomes and limitations: At doses 0.1 to 3.0 mg/kg, CD4+ and CD8+ clones expanded. On average, CD8+ T cells had more expanded clones than CD4+. Certain nonresponders likewise exhibited a low normalized T-cell clonal expansion.

TCRdb's table, derived via immunoSEQ multiplex PCR, lists solely in-frame clones and lacks some. Of over 30,000 clones in the sample, around 90% were seen once. CDR3 size: 17 residues. The germline gives CDR1 GTSNPN, CDR2 SVGIG (reference sequence). V dropped 1 base and J dropped 0 bases, with 13 bases sitting between them. The material was CD4+ or CD8+ T cells sorted from blood, obtained in a trial of the OX40 agonist ivuxolimab. The chain recombines TRBV30 with TRBJ1-6, with D possibly being TRBD1 (6 bases). The sequence was obtained from an adult with an advanced solid tumor such as melanoma, head and neck, liver or kidney cancer. Here the CDR3 reads CAWSARGASSYNSPLHF. In DNA form, the CDR3 reads TGTGCCTGGAGTGCAAGGGGGGCGAGCTCCTATAATTCACCCCTCCACTTT.